This T cell receptor (beta chain) derives from a study of blood T cell repertoires in COVID-19. Background on the study: Specimens from acute and convalescent COVID-19 originated in the United States, Italy and Spain. T cells, B-cell-depleted T cells, or PBMCs provided the cDNA or gDNA that served as material.

As originally analysed: Estimated nucleated cell counts came from reference gene primer amplification. Only in-frame clones appear in the TCRdb table, and some are missing; sequencing was by immunoSEQ multiplex PCR. For V, J and clone size, that table is used; D and trimming come from the DNA. The sample carries approximately 350,000 clones, 89% recorded once. V shed 5 bases and J 2 bases; nucleotides not matched to a gene: 13. CDR1 and CDR2 from the germline V gene are SGHAT and FQNNGV. The CDR3 length is 19 residues. The chain has TRBV11-2 and TRBJ1-5; 12 bases are a match to TRBD1. The clonotype comes from a man between 35 and 55 years old with acute or convalescent COVID-19. The sequencing sample was made of peripheral blood. CDR3 sequence: CASSPTSGTGGYGNQPQHF. The CDR3 nucleotides read TGTGCCAGCAGCCCCACCTCCGGGACAGGGGGCTATGGCAATCAGCCCCAGCATTTT. Using reference TRBV11-2 and TRBJ1-5 for the parts outside the CDR3, the full variable domain is EAGVAQSPRYKIIEKRQSVAFWCNPISGHATLYWYQQILGQGPKLLIQFQNNGVVDDSQLPKDRFSAERLKGVDSTLKIQPAKLEDSAVYLCASSPTSGTGGYGNQPQHFGDGTRLSIL.